A single sample gave rise to the 21 T cell receptor beta chains below, sequenced in a study of T cell clonotyping in hematopoietic cell transplantation. Clones were read by immunoSEQ multiplex PCR, and TCRdb kept only the in-frame ones, dropping some. The table lists 60,000 to 75,000 clones, roughly 93% of them singletons. The sequenced material came from peripheral blood mononuclear cells. These receptors were taken from a man aged 50 or older in good health. Some clones in this sample may be carry-over from other donors' samples.

The rearrangement uses TRBV6-1 and TRBJ1-3; D uncertain. CDR1 is MNHNS and CDR2 is SASEGT in the germline V gene. V dropped 8 bases and J dropped 9 bases, with 8 bases sitting between them. This CDR3 is built from 10 residues. CDR3 DNA sequence: TGTGCCAGCGGTCAGGTCACCATATATTTT. This translates into CASGQVTIYF.

CDR3 amino acids: CTSSQPGLAETQYF. The CDR3 DNA reads as TGCACCAGCAGCCAACCGGGACTAGCAGAGACCCAGTACTTC. The chain uses TRBV1 and TRBJ2-5; the D call in the table, TRBD2, was not verified against the DNA. TRBV1 is noted as a pseudogene. This CDR3 contains 14 residues.

As regards this clone: An end of the junction differs from the germline gene, which may be a read error. The CDR3 spells CAWSKISHSGNTIYF. The DNA of the CDR3 is TGTGCATGGAGTAAAATCTCTCACTCTGGAAACACCATATATTTT. This chain joins TRBV30 and TRBJ1-3, with D uncertain. The length of the CDR3 is 15 residues. Germline V gene sequence: CDR1 GTSNPN, CDR2 SVGIG (reference sequence).

This clone was detected once. The chain has TRBV7-3 and TRBJ2-2; D gene uncertain. Trimming removed 8 bases from V and 5 bases from J, with 15 bases in between. Germline V lookup: CDR1 SGHTA, CDR2 FQGTGA. This CDR3 comprises 14 residues. The CDR3 loop reads CASGYTARTGELFF. DNA of the CDR3: TGTGCCAGCGGATATACAGCTCGGACCGGGGAGCTGTTTTTT.

In its sample, this clone was seen once. The V gene is TRBV9, the J gene TRBJ2-3, with 11 nucleotides matching TRBD2. Germline V gene lookup returns CDR1 SGDLS and CDR2 YYNGEE. Unmatched junction bases numbered 4, after V lost 4 bases and J lost 0 bases. The CDR3 length is 16 residues. The CDR3 is CASSLGTSGSTDTQYF. In DNA form, the CDR3 reads TGTGCCAGCAGCTTGGGGACTAGCGGTAGCACAGATACGCAGTATTTT. Supplemented by reference TRBV9 and TRBJ2-3, the full variable domain reads DSGVTQTPKHLITATGQRVTLRCSPRSGDLSVYWYQQSLDQGLQFLIQYYNGEERAKGNILERFSAQQFPDLHSELNLSSLELGDSALYFCASSLGTSGSTDTQYFGPGTRLTVL.

The genes are TRBV2 and TRBJ1-2, with D tentatively TRBD1 (5 bases). The germline V gene has CDR1 SNHLY and CDR2 FYNNEI. The CDR3 length is 13 residues. V lost 1 base, J lost 7 bases, and 10 bases lay in between. The CDR3 region has the DNA TGTGCCAGCAGTGAAGGGGGGTTTGGTGGCTACACCTTC. It yields the protein CASSEGGFGGYTF. The complete variable domain, with remaining parts taken from reference TRBV2 and TRBJ1-2, reads EPEVTQTPSHQVTQMGQEVILRCVPISNHLYFYWYRQILGQKVEFLVSFYNNEISEKSEIFDDQFSVERPDGSNFTLKIRSTKLEDSAMYFCASSEGGFGGYTFGSGTRLTVV.

The V and J genes are TRBV10-3 and TRBJ2-3; 8 positions match TRBD1. The CDR3 length is 14 residues. From germline, CDR1 is ENHRY and CDR2 SYGVKD. J gave up 1 base and V 5 bases, and 2 bases lay outside the gene matches. Here the CDR3 reads CAISLTGGTDTQYF. The DNA for the CDR3 is TGTGCCATCAGTTTGACAGGGGGCACAGATACGCAGTATTTT.

The genes are TRBV9 and TRBJ2-1; D call uncertain. Germline V gene sequence: CDR1 SGDLS, CDR2 YYNGEE. Trimming took 0 bases from V and 6 from J, leaving 7 bases between them. The CDR3 totals 13 residues. This CDR3 is CASSVATANEQFF. Written as DNA, the CDR3 is TGTGCCAGCAGCGTAGCGACCGCCAATGAGCAGTTCTTC.

The V and J genes are TRBV7-9 and TRBJ2-3, with 8 bases matching TRBD1. This CDR3 spans 17 amino acids. V was clipped by 5 bases and J by 3 bases; unmatched bases: 13. Germline CDR1 SEHNR, CDR2 FQNEAQ (reference sequence). The CDR3 nucleotides are TGTGCCAGCAGCCACCCCGACAGGGGTTGGGGAACAGATACGCAGTATTTT. Encoded protein: CASSHPDRGWGTDTQYF. Together with reference TRBV7-9 and TRBJ2-3, the CDR3 gives the full variable domain: DTGVSQNPRHKITKRGQNVTFRCDPISEHNRLYWYRQTLGQGPEFLTYFQNEAQLEKSRLLSDRFSAERPKGSFSTLEIQRTEQGDSAMYLCASSHPDRGWGTDTQYFGPGTRLTVL.

The J gene is TRBJ1-5, the V gene TRBV28; D gene uncertain. This CDR3 region has 13 residues. V was cut by 6 bases and J by 2 bases, with 8 bases left in between. Per the germline V gene, CDR1 is MDHEN and CDR2 is SYDVKM. The DNA for the CDR3 is TGTGCCAGCAGGGGATTCGGCAATCAGCCCCAGCATTTT. Translating gives CASRGFGNQPQHF.

This sequence joins TRBV10-3 and TRBJ1-5; a possible D gene is TRBD1 (6 bases). The germline CDR1 and CDR2 sequences are ENHRY and SYGVKD. With 2 bases removed from V and 8 bases from J, the gap between germline ends came to 19 bases. The CDR3 has 16 amino acids. This chain's CDR3 is CAISEAAGTSRKPQHF. The CDR3 DNA reads as TGTGCCATCAGTGAGGCAGCCGGGACATCCAGAAAGCCCCAGCATTTT.

In this sample, this clone turned up a few times. This rearrangement joins TRBV5-1 to TRBJ2-4; no firm D call. Germline V gene data show CDR1 as SGHRS and CDR2 as YFSETQ. V was pared by 1 base and J by 8 bases, with 10 bases between. CDR3 length: 13 residues. The CDR3 reads CASSLHPADIQYF. Written as DNA, the CDR3 is TGCGCCAGCAGCTTGCACCCGGCCGACATTCAGTACTTC.

The rearrangement joins TRBV10-3 to TRBJ2-1, with unresolved D. Per the germline V gene, CDR1 is ENHRY and CDR2 is SYGVKD. The CDR3 is 11 amino acids. Between the trimmed V and J ends, which lost 10 bases and 7 bases, there was a span of 11 bases. The DNA for the CDR3 is TGTGCCACCCGACAAAGTAATGAGCAGTTCTTC. Its protein is CATRQSNEQFF.

The table lists this clone with a few counts. The V call is TRBV27, the J call TRBJ1-4, with TRBD1 identical over 7 bases. With V trimmed by 6 bases and J by 0 bases, 4 bases remained unmatched. The germline V gene has CDR1 MNHEY and CDR2 SMNVEV (reference sequence). The CDR3 is 15 amino acids. The CDR3 here is CASRTGAATNEKLFF. As DNA, the CDR3 is TGTGCCAGCAGAACAGGGGCGGCAACTAATGAAAAACTGTTTTTT.

The V gene is TRBV4-2, the J gene TRBJ1-3; a weak D match, TRBD1 (6 bases). The CDR3 is 16 residues long. CDR1 and CDR2 from the germline V gene are LGHNA and YNFKEQ. Trimming shortened V by 2 bases and J by 0 bases, and 11 bases separated the two germline ends. The CDR3 coding sequence is TGTGCCAGCAGCCAACGAGAGGGGGACTCTGGAAACACCATATATTTT. It translates to CASSQREGDSGNTIYF.

The chain joins TRBV6-1 to TRBJ2-1; perhaps TRBD2 as D (6 bases). The germline CDR1 and CDR2 sequences are MNHNS and SASEGT. This CDR3 is 15 amino acids long. The V and J ends lost 0 bases and 4 bases respectively, with 10 bases between them. The DNA for the CDR3 is TGTGCCAGCAGTGAAGCGTTAGCGGTGTACAATGAGCAGTTCTTC. Translating it yields CASSEALAVYNEQFF.

CDR3 DNA sequence: TGTGCCAGCAGCGTAGGGGGACGGGCAGGGAGCACTGAAGCTTTCTTT. Translating gives CASSVGGRAGSTEAFF. The V and J genes are TRBV9 and TRBJ1-1, with D tentatively TRBD1 (5 bases). CDR3 length equals 16 residues. Between the trimmed V and J ends, which lost 0 bases and 4 bases, there was a span of 16 bases. The germline gives CDR1 SGDLS, CDR2 YYNGEE.

This clone has just one count. The chain combines TRBV4-1 with TRBJ1-3; TRBD1 might be the D (6 bases). This CDR3 spans 14 amino acids. Trimming cost V 1 base and J 3 bases, with 7 bases left between them. Germline-derived CDR1 and CDR2 are MGHRA and YSYEKL. CDR3 sequence reads: CASSQVRGGNTIYF. CDR3 sequence (DNA): TGCGCCAGCAGCCAAGTCAGGGGTGGAAACACCATATATTTT.

J is TRBJ1-5 and V is TRBV6-1, with D tentatively TRBD1 (6 bases). Germline values: CDR1 MNHNS, CDR2 SASEGT. This CDR3 spans 21 amino acids. V was shortened by 0 bases and J by 0 bases, with 24 bases between the two germline ends. The CDR3 DNA reads as TGTGCCAGCAGTGAAGCGCGTCTGGGACACGGTTATTACACTAGCAATCAGCCCCAGCATTTT. This codes for CASSEARLGHGYYTSNQPQHF.

The rearrangement uses TRBV7-9 and TRBJ2-3; D is uncertain. Germline assignment: CDR1 SEHNR and CDR2 FQNEAQ (reference sequence). V gave up 5 bases and J gave up 4 bases, with 10 bases separating them. This CDR3 has 13 residues. The DNA of the CDR3 is TGTGCCAGCAGCACGACCCAGCCAGATACGCAGTATTTT. It is translated as CASSTTQPDTQYF.

V and J are TRBV9 and TRBJ2-3, with TRBD2 identical over 11 bases. The germline gives CDR1 SGDLS, CDR2 YYNGEE. The J segment lost 0 bases and the V segment lost 3 bases, leaving 6 bases of the junction unmatched. The CDR3 length is 17 residues. The CDR3: CASSENPSGGSTDTQYF. The CDR3 coding sequence is TGTGCCAGCAGCGAGAATCCTAGCGGGGGGAGCACAGATACGCAGTATTTT.